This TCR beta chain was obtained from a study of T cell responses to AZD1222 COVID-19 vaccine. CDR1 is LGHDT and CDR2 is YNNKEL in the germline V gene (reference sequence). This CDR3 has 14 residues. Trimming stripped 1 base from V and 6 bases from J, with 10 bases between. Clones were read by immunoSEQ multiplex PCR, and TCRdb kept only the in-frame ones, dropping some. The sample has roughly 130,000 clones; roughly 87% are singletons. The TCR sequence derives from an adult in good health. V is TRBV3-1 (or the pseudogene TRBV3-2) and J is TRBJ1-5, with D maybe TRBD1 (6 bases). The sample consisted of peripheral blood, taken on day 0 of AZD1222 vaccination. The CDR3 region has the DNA TGTGCCAGCAGCCAAGGGGGGCGAGGTCAGCCCCAGCATTTT. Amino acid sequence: CASSQGGRGQPQHF.